This T cell receptor beta chain was observed in a study of shared clonotypes between healthy human individuals. It was CD45RO-negative cells, positively selected for CCR7, that made up naive CD8 cells, with terminally differentiated effector memory CD45RA+ cells excluded. The ends lost 3 bases at V and 10 bases at J; junction bases unmatched: 2. Germline CDR1 and CDR2: MGHDK and SYGVNS. The CDR3 contains 12 residues. Clones were sequenced by immunoSEQ multiplex PCR, and TCRdb holds only the in-frame ones, with some missing. Among about 2 million clones, over 85% were seen once, and the ten largest hold 1.2%. This clone occurred once.

The source material was naive CD8+ T cells sorted from blood. The TCR was taken from a man aged 18 to 30 in good health. The chain recombines TRBV25-1 with TRBJ2-7; 11 bases match TRBD2. The CDR3 region is CASSEGLAEQYF. CDR3 bases: TGTGCCAGCAGTGAGGGACTAGCGGAACAGTACTTC.